The source of this TCR beta chain is a study of blood T cells in healthy people across ages. This clonotype was observed a handful of times. Primed by a sample-barcoded 5' primer and a J-beta primer mix, a second PCR proceeded for roughly 6 to 12 cycles. Using its own MiXCR run on the 5' RACE reads, TCRdb lists one record per CDR3 protein. The sample carries 1,300,000 or so distinct CDR3 sequences, approximately 60% recorded once. V was pared by 5 bases and J by 0 bases, with 6 bases of the junction left unmatched. This CDR3 comprises 17 residues. In germline, CDR1 is SEHNR, CDR2 FQNEAQ (reference sequence).

The source is a man between 18 and 35 years old in good health. The source material was blood. J is TRBJ2-1 and V is TRBV7-9; 11 positions match TRBD2. The CDR3 sequence: CASSQGTSGPSYNEQFF. In DNA, the CDR3 is TGTGCCAGCAGCCAAGGGACTAGCGGCCCCTCCTACAATGAGCAGTTCTTC.